The source of this T cell receptor beta chain is a study of radiotherapy plus CTLA-4 blockade in lung cancer. Study-level background: Objective responses were observed in more than 15% of patients, and disease control was achieved by approximately 32%. Study results and limitations: In blood, early T cell clone dynamics reportedly predicted response best, together with interferon-beta. Tumor-derived TCR clones expanded in blood after radiotherapy plus ipilimumab.

Comments on this clone: The antigen remains undetermined.

Sequencing was performed with immunoSEQ multiplex PCR; in TCRdb, only in-frame clones are kept and a portion is missing. Here the sample spans some 78,000 clones, around 85% being singletons. CDR1 ENHRY and CDR2 SYGVKD come from the germline V gene. This CDR3 contains 14 residues. V lost 7 bases, J lost 5 bases, and 17 bases lay in between. Patients in the study, people with chemo-refractory metastatic non-small-cell lung cancer, received focal radiation plus ipilimumab CTLA-4 blockade. The genes are TRBV10-3 and TRBJ2-5; the D gene is possibly TRBD2 (5 bases). The source material was peripheral blood, sampled from a patient treated with radiotherapy plus ipilimumab. This clonotype was sampled from a human donor with non-small cell lung cancer who had a partial response to radiotherapy plus ipilimumab. The CDR3 coding sequence is TGTGCCATCAATGGCGGAGGCGTAGGGGAGACCCAGTACTTC. Its protein product is CAINGGGVGETQYF.